One sample yielded the 23 T cell receptor beta chains listed below, sequenced in a study of T cell responses to AZD1222 COVID-19 vaccine. The table came from immunoSEQ multiplex PCR; TCRdb's copy has only in-frame clones and leaves some out. The listing records about 140,000 clones. The sequenced material came from peripheral blood. These receptors all stem from an adult in good health.

The rearrangement joins TRBV1 to TRBJ2-6; the table's D call, TRBD1, has no DNA check behind it. TRBV1 is a recognized pseudogene. The CDR3 is 19 amino acids. DNA for the CDR3: TGCACCAGCAGCCAAGGGAACAGGCCGACGCGCTCTGGGGCCAACGTCCTGACTTTC. It specifies CTSSQGNRPTRSGANVLTF.

This chain uses TRBV30 with TRBJ1-4; tentative D call: TRBD1 (5 bases). The CDR3 loop spans 13 amino acids. Germline CDR1 and CDR2: GTSNPN and SVGIG (reference sequence). V shed 4 bases and J shed 7 bases, with 13 bases lying between them. Here the CDR3 reads CAWNGAGGEKLFF. CDR3 in DNA: TGTGCCTGGAACGGGGCGGGGGGTGAAAAACTGTTTTTT.

The V call is TRBV21-1, the J call TRBJ1-5. TRBV21-1 is reported as a pseudogene. CDR3 length: 15 amino acids. The CDR3 DNA reads as TGTGCCAGCAGCGCGGGACATCTCAGCAATCAGCCCCAGCATTTT. Translating gives CASSAGHLSNQPQHF.

The chain has TRBV5-4 and TRBJ2-2; D possibly corresponds to TRBD2 (6 bases). Germline V gene sequence: CDR1 SGHNT, CDR2 YYREEE (reference sequence). The V gene lost 3 bases and the J gene lost 1 base, with 16 bases spanning the gap. This CDR3 is built from 17 residues. The CDR3, as DNA: TGTGCCAGCAGCTCCCTTACGGGGGTCGGGAACACCGGGGAGCTGTTTTTT. This sequence encodes CASSSLTGVGNTGELFF.

The V call is TRBV9, the J call TRBJ1-2; D may be TRBD1 (5 bases). V lost 6 bases, J lost 4 bases, and 25 bases lay in between. The CDR3 totals 17 residues. Per germline, CDR1 SGDLS and CDR2 YYNGEE. The CDR3 DNA is TGTGCCAGCACGGGGGGAGAGGACTTCCCCTTTCCCTATGGCTACACCTTC. This codes for CASTGGEDFPFPYGYTF.

This chain connects TRBV6-1 to TRBJ1-4; 10 bases agree with TRBD1. V was clipped by 0 bases and J by 10 bases; unmatched bases: 8. This CDR3 spans 16 amino acids. CDR1 is MNHNS and CDR2 is SASEGT in the germline V gene. CDR3: CASSEALGGTGVKLFF. For the CDR3, the DNA is TGTGCCAGCAGTGAAGCGCTTGGGGGGACAGGGGTAAAACTGTTTTTT.

The chain joins TRBV11-3 to TRBJ2-7, with 9 bases that match TRBD1. This CDR3 comprises 16 residues. J gave up 7 bases and V 6 bases, and 16 bases lay outside the gene matches. Germline lookup yields CDR1 SGHNT and CDR2 YENEEA. The CDR3 sequence is CASRPNSGTGSPEQYF. CDR3 in DNA: TGTGCCAGCAGACCGAACTCCGGGACAGGGTCTCCTGAGCAGTACTTC.

J is TRBJ1-4 and V is TRBV4-1; no definite D call. Per the germline V gene, CDR1 is MGHRA and CDR2 is YSYEKL. V dropped 1 base and J dropped 7 bases, with 13 bases sitting between them. This CDR3 has 15 amino acids. This CDR3 is CASSQVSLTGEKLFF. In nucleotides, the CDR3 is TGCGCCAGCAGCCAAGTCAGCCTCACGGGTGAAAAACTGTTTTTT.

J is TRBJ1-3 and V is TRBV6-5, with D uncertain. CDR1 is MNHEY, CDR2 SVGAGI, per germline. The CDR3 length is 13 residues. The V end lost 2 bases, the J end lost 2 bases, and 4 bases lay between the germline ends. The CDR3 is CASSYDPGNTIYF. The DNA of the CDR3 is TGTGCCAGCAGTTACGACCCTGGAAACACCATATATTTT.

The V gene is TRBV6-5, the J gene TRBJ2-7; D ambiguous. CDR1 and CDR2 (germline): MNHEY, SVGAGI. The CDR3 is made up of 13 amino acids. Trimming cost V 2 bases and J 0 bases, with 5 bases left between them. CDR3 loop: CASSYADSYEQYF. The CDR3, as DNA: TGTGCCAGCAGTTACGCGGACTCCTACGAGCAGTACTTC.

The genes are TRBV30 and TRBJ1-4; D remains unclear. Trimming stripped 2 bases from V and 7 bases from J, with 17 bases between. The germline V gene encodes CDR1 GTSNPN and CDR2 SVGIG (reference sequence). The CDR3 contains 15 residues. The CDR3 loop is CAWSPRTSLGEKLFF. The CDR3 DNA follows: TGTGCCTGGAGTCCAAGGACCTCCCTCGGTGAAAAACTGTTTTTT.

The genes are TRBV7-9 and TRBJ2-2, with 8 bases fitting TRBD1. There are 15 residues in the CDR3. Trimming removed 1 base from V and 5 bases from J; junction bases left unmatched: 3. Germline-derived CDR1 and CDR2 are SEHNR and FQNEAQ (reference sequence). As DNA, the CDR3 is TGTGCCAGCAGCTTAGTCAGGGGGCGGACCGGGGAGCTGTTTTTT. It translates to CASSLVRGRTGELFF.

This chain joins TRBV30 and TRBJ1-1; D is ambiguous. Trimming stripped 2 bases from V and 1 base from J, with 8 bases between. Germline V gene lookup returns CDR1 GTSNPN and CDR2 SVGIG (reference sequence). The CDR3 has 13 amino acids. The CDR3 protein is CAWSLERNTEAFF. The CDR3 nucleotides read TGTGCCTGGAGTTTAGAGCGGAACACTGAAGCTTTCTTT.

The V call is TRBV18, the J call TRBJ1-2, with 8 bases identical to TRBD1. This CDR3 has 13 amino acids. J lost 4 bases, V lost 3 bases, and 1 base had no gene match. Germline V gene sequence: CDR1 KGHSH, CDR2 LQKENI. The CDR3 here is CASSPDRAYGYTF. DNA for the CDR3: TGTGCCAGCTCACCGGACAGGGCCTATGGCTACACCTTC.

The chain joins TRBV5-1 to TRBJ1-3; D is perhaps TRBD1 (5 bases). Germline CDR1 and CDR2: SGHRS and YFSETQ. The length of the CDR3 is 16 residues. V gave up 0 bases and J gave up 0 bases, with 10 bases separating them. The CDR3 region has the DNA TGCGCCAGCAGCTTGGACAGGCCCCTCTCTGGAAACACCATATATTTT. As protein: CASSLDRPLSGNTIYF.

This rearrangement joins TRBV19 to TRBJ1-2, with a possible D match to TRBD1 (6 bases). The CDR3 has 13 amino acids. V dropped 7 bases and J dropped 5 bases, with 14 bases sitting between them. Germline CDR1 LNHDA, CDR2 SQIVND (reference sequence). The CDR3 loop reads CASTPDSPYGYTF. In nucleotides, the CDR3 is TGTGCCAGTACCCCGGACAGCCCATATGGCTACACCTTC. Together with reference TRBV19 and TRBJ1-2, the CDR3 gives the full variable domain: DGGITQSPKYLFRKEGQNVTLSCEQNLNHDAMYWYRQDPGQGLRLIYYSQIVNDFQKGDIAEGYSVSREKKESFPLTVTSAQKNPTAFYLCASTPDSPYGYTFGSGTRLTVV.

The chain combines TRBV19 with TRBJ1-1; D ambiguous. Germline CDR1 and CDR2: LNHDA and SQIVND (reference sequence). V was cut by 7 bases and J by 4 bases, with 13 bases left in between. The CDR3 runs 13 residues. CDR3 sequence reads: CASTPLGRTEAFF. In nucleotides, the CDR3 is TGTGCCAGTACCCCCCTAGGGCGCACTGAAGCTTTCTTT.

The rearrangement links TRBV7-2 to TRBJ1-2; D is unresolved. V lost 1 base and J 5 bases, leaving 14 bases between the germline ends. This CDR3 region has 15 residues. The germline V gene encodes CDR1 SGHTA and CDR2 FQGNSA. The CDR3 region has the DNA TGTGCCAGCAGCTTAGGGCGGCTGGGTCTATATGGCTACACCTTC. Translated: CASSLGRLGLYGYTF.

The chain has TRBV5-8 and TRBJ1-5, with TRBD1 as a possible D gene (5 bases). CDR1 is SGHTS, CDR2 YDEGEE, per germline. Trimming shortened V by 0 bases and J by 7 bases, and 11 bases separated the two germline ends. This CDR3 is 14 amino acids long. CDR3 nucleotide sequence: TGTGCCAGCAGCTTGGGGGGGTCTTCCCAGCCCCAGCATTTT. Protein: CASSLGGSSQPQHF.

The chain is built from TRBV28 and TRBJ1-1; D perhaps matches TRBD1 (5 bases). This CDR3 is 14 amino acids long. The V gene's germline CDR1 is MDHEN and CDR2 SYDVKM. V lost 3 bases, J lost 4 bases, and 12 bases lay in between. CDR3 DNA sequence: TGTGCCAGCAGTTTGACGGCCCAGGGCACTGAAGCTTTCTTT. Its protein is CASSLTAQGTEAFF. The full variable domain, its missing parts supplied by reference TRBV28 and TRBJ1-1, is DVKVTQSSRYLVKRTGEKVFLECVQDMDHENMFWYRQDPGLGLRLIYFSYDVKMKEKGDIPEGYSVSREKKERFSLILESASTNQTSMYLCASSLTAQGTEAFFGQGTRLTVV.

The genes are TRBV7-3 and TRBJ2-3; 8 bases match TRBD2. This CDR3 has 16 residues. The V gene end was trimmed by 2 bases and the J gene end by 0 bases; junction bases not matched to a gene: 4. Germline lookup yields CDR1 SGHTA and CDR2 FQGTGA. CDR3 protein: CASSLVPGGSTDTQYF. CDR3 sequence (DNA): TGTGCCAGCAGCTTAGTTCCGGGGGGGAGCACAGATACGCAGTATTTT.

The V and J genes are TRBV7-3 and TRBJ2-7, with D perhaps TRBD1 or TRBD2 (6 bases each). V was cut by 2 bases and J by 2 bases, with 13 bases left in between. This CDR3 spans 15 amino acids. CDR1 and CDR2 from the germline V gene are SGHTA and FQGTGA. The CDR3 spells CASSLGGQGPYEQYF. In nucleotides, the CDR3 is TGTGCCAGCAGCTTAGGGGGGCAGGGTCCCTACGAGCAGTACTTC.

V gene TRBV13 combines with J gene TRBJ1-2, with 12 nucleotides matching TRBD1. Germline V CDR1 and CDR2: PRHDT, FYEKMQ (reference sequence). CDR3 length: 14 amino acids. After removal of 6 bases from V and 7 bases from J, the junction contained 6 bases not matched to a gene. CDR3 protein: CASRFGTGGSGYTF. For the CDR3, the DNA is TGTGCCAGCAGATTCGGGACAGGGGGCTCTGGCTACACCTTC.